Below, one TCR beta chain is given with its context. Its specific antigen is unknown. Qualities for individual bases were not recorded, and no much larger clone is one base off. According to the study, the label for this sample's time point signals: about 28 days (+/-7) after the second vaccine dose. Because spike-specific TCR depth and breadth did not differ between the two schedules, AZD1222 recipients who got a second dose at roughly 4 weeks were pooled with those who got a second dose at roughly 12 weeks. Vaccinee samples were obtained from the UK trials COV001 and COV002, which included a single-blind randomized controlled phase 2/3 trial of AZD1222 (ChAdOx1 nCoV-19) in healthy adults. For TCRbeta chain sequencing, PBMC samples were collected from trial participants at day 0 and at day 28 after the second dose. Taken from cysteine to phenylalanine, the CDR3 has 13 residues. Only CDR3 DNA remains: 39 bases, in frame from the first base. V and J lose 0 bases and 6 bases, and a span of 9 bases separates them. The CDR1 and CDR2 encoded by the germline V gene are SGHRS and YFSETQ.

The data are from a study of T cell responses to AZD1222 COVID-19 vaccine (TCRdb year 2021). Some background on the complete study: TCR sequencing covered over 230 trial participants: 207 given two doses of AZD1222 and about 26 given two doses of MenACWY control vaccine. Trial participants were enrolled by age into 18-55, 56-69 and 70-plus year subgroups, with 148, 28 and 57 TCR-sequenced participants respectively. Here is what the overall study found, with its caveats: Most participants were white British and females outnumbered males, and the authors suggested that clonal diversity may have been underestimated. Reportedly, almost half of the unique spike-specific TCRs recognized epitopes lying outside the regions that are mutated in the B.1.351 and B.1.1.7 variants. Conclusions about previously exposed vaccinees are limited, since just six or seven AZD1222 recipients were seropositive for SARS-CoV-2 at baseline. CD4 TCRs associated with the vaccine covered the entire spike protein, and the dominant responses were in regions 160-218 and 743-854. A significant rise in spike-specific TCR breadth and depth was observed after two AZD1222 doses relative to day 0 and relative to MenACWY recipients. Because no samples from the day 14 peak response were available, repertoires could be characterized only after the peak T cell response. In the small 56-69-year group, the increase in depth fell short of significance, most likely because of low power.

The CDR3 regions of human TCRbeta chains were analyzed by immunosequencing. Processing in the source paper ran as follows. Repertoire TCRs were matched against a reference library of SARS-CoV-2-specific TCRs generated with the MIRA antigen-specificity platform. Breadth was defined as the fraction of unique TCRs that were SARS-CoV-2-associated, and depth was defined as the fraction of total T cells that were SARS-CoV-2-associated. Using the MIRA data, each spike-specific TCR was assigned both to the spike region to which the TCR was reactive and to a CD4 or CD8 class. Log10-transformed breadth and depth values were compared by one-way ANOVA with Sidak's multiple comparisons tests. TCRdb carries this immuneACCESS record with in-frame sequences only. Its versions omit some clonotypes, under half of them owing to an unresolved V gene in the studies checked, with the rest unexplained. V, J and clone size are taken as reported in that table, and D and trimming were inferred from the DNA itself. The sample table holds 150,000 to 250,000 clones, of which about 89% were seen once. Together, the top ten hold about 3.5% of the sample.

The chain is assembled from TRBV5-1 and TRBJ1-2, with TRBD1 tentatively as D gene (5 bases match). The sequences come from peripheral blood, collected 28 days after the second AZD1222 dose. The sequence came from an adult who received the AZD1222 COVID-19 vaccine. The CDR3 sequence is CASSLDRLNGYTF. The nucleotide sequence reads TGCGCCAGCAGCTTGGACAGGCTGAATGGCTACACCTTC.